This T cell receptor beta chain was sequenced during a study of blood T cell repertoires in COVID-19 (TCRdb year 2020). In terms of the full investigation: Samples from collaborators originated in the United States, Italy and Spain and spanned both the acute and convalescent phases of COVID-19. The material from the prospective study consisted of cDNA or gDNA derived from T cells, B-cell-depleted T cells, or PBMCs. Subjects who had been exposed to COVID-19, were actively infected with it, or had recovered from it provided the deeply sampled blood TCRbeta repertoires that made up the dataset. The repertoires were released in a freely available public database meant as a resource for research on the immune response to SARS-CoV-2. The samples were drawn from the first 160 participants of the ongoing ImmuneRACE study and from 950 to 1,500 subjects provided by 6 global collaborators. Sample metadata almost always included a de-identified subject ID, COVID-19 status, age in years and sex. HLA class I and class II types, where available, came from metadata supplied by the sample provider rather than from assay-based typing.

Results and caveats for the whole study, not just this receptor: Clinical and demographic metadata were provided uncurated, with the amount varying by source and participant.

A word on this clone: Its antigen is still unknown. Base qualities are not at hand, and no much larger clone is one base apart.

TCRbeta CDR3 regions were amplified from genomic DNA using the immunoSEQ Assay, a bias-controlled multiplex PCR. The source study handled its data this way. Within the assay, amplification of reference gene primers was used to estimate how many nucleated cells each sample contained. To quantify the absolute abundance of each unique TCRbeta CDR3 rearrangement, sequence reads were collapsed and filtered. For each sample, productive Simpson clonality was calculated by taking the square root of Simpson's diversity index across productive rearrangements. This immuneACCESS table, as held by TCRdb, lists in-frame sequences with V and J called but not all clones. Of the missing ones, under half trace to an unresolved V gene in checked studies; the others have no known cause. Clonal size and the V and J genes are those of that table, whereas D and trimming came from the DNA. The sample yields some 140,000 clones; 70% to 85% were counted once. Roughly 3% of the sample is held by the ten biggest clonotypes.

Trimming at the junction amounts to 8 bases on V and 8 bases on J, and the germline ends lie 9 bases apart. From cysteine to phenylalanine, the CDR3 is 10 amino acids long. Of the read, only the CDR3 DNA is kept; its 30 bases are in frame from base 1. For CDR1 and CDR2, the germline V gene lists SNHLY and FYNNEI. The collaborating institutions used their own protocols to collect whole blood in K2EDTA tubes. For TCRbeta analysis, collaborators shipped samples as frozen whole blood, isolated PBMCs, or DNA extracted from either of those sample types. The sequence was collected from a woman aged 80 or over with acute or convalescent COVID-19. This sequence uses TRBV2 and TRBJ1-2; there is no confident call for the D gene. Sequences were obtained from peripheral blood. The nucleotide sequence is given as TGTGCCAGCCCAGAGGAGGGCTACACCTTC. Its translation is CASPEEGYTF. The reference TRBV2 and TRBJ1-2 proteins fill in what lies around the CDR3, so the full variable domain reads EPEVTQTPSHQVTQMGQEVILRCVPISNHLYFYWYRQILGQKVEFLVSFYNNEISEKSEIFDDQFSVERPDGSNFTLKIRSTKLEDSAMYFCASPEEGYTFGSGTRLTVV.